This entry lists 27 T cell receptor beta chains sequenced from one sample in a study of Ad26.COV2.S vaccination and SARS-CoV-2 variants. Treatment noted: over 15 received Ad26.COV2.S at low or high dose, single or two shots; about five received placebo; per-sample allocation not given. Repertoires come from day 63 after the first vaccine or placebo injection. The repertoire was sequenced with immunoSEQ multiplex PCR; TCRdb's copy has only in-frame clones and lacks some. The data show about 400,000 clones, more than 75% seen once. This material consisted of peripheral blood, taken in a trial of Ad26.COV2.S vaccine versus placebo. The receptor set was obtained from a person between 18 and 65 years old who received the Ad26.COV2.S COVID-19 vaccine or a placebo.

This chain uses TRBV6-5 with TRBJ1-1, with D possibly matching TRBD1 (5 bases). The V end was cut by 0 bases, the J end by 5 bases, with 10 bases between. Germline CDR1 and CDR2: MNHEY and SVGAGI. CDR3 length: 14 residues. The CDR3 DNA sequence: TGTGCCAGCAGTTACTCGAGCGGGGGGACTGAAGCTTTCTTT. Its protein is CASSYSSGGTEAFF.

The chain joins TRBV28 to TRBJ1-5; 10 bases map to TRBD1. J lost 6 bases, V lost 2 bases, and 4 bases had no gene match. Germline lookup yields CDR1 MDHEN and CDR2 SYDVKM. There are 15 residues in the CDR3. CDR3 sequence: CASSLRGQGSQPQHF. The CDR3 bases are TGTGCCAGCAGTTTAAGGGGACAGGGGAGTCAGCCCCAGCATTTT. The full variable domain, with the rest looked up from reference TRBV28 and TRBJ1-5, is DVKVTQSSRYLVKRTGEKVFLECVQDMDHENMFWYRQDPGLGLRLIYFSYDVKMKEKGDIPEGYSVSREKKERFSLILESASTNQTSMYLCASSLRGQGSQPQHFGDGTRLSIL.

This clone was observed a single time. The chain is built from TRBV5-6 and TRBJ2-1; 9 bases fit TRBD2. The CDR3 is 15 amino acids. Trimming cost V 1 base and J 1 base; bases outside gene matches: 0. Germline V gives CDR1 SGHDT, CDR2 YYEEEE. The CDR3 sequence: CASSLSGGSYNEQFF. The CDR3 DNA reads as TGTGCCAGCAGCTTGAGCGGGGGGTCCTACAATGAGCAGTTCTTC. Filled out from reference TRBV5-6 and TRBJ2-1, the complete variable domain reads DAGVTQSPTHLIKTRGQQVTLRCSPKSGHDTVSWYQQALGQGPQFIFQYYEEEERQRGNFPDRFSGHQFPNYSSELNVNALLLGDSALYLCASSLSGGSYNEQFFGPGTRLTVL.

CDR3 sequence: CASSWGDRASSYEQYF. The CDR3 DNA reads as TGCGCCAGCAGCTGGGGGGACAGGGCGAGCTCCTACGAGCAGTACTTC. This rearrangement joins TRBV5-1 to TRBJ2-7; 9 bases are a match to TRBD1. Looked up from germline, CDR1 is SGHRS and CDR2 is YFSETQ. The CDR3 covers 16 residues. Unmatched junction bases numbered 7, after V lost 3 bases and J lost 0 bases.

The chain has TRBV2 and TRBJ2-5, with 7 bases that match TRBD1. Germline CDR1 is SNHLY and CDR2 is FYNNEI. The CDR3 has 15 amino acids. V dropped 0 bases and J dropped 2; count of bases not matched to a gene: 3. CDR3: CASSEAGTAQETQYF. As DNA, the CDR3 is TGTGCCAGCAGTGAAGCCGGGACAGCTCAAGAGACCCAGTACTTC.

The chain employs TRBV4-1 and TRBJ2-4; TRBD1 might be the D (6 bases). V was cut by 4 bases and J by 0 bases, with 16 bases left in between. This CDR3 is 17 amino acids long. Germline CDR1 and CDR2: MGHRA and YSYEKL. The CDR3 is CASSPSSGTLAKNIQYF. CDR3 DNA: TGCGCCAGCAGCCCCTCGTCGGGGACACTAGCCAAAAACATTCAGTACTTC.

The chain recombines TRBV30 with TRBJ1-2, with D uncertain. Germline V lookup: CDR1 GTSNPN, CDR2 SVGIG (reference sequence). Trimming pared 0 bases from V and 3 bases from J, leaving 8 bases between. This CDR3 region has 13 residues. CDR3 sequence (DNA): TGTGCCTGGAGTGTAAGGGAGGACTATGGCTACACCTTC. This codes for CAWSVREDYGYTF.

The V and J genes are TRBV9 and TRBJ2-1, with 7 nucleotides matching TRBD2. The trim removed 7 bases at V and 3 bases at J, leaving 7 bases unmatched. This CDR3 is 14 amino acids long. Germline V gene sequence: CDR1 SGDLS, CDR2 YYNGEE. The CDR3 is CASCKGLYYNEQFF. The DNA for the CDR3 is TGTGCCAGCTGCAAGGGACTATACTACAATGAGCAGTTCTTC.

The rearrangement uses TRBV30 and TRBJ2-1, with 13 bases matching TRBD2. Germline V gene data show CDR1 as GTSNPN and CDR2 as SVGIG (reference sequence). The length of the CDR3 is 14 residues. After removal of 3 bases from V and 6 bases from J, the junction contained 2 bases not matched to a gene. The CDR3 nucleotides are TGTGCCTGGAGACTAGCGGGGGGGGTCAATGAGCAGTTCTTC. Residues: CAWRLAGGVNEQFF.

This chain links TRBV28 with TRBJ2-2; D remains ambiguous. Trimming took 7 bases from V and 6 from J, leaving 6 bases between them. Looked up from germline, CDR1 is MDHEN and CDR2 is SYDVKM. CDR3 length: 11 residues. Written as DNA, the CDR3 is TGTGCCAGCACCAGGTCCGGGGAGCTGTTTTTT. The encoded protein is CASTRSGELFF.

J is TRBJ1-5 and V is TRBV6-1; 9 bases line up with TRBD1. This CDR3 is built from 18 residues. With 4 bases clipped from V and 0 bases from J, the junction kept 10 bases outside the gene matches. The germline V gene encodes CDR1 MNHNS and CDR2 SASEGT. The CDR3 loop is CASSGFRDRDYSNQPQHF. CDR3 bases: TGTGCCAGCAGTGGGTTCCGGGACAGGGATTATAGCAATCAGCCCCAGCATTTT.

This sequence joins TRBV7-8 and TRBJ2-5; D unclear. The CDR3 runs 13 residues. CDR1 is SGHVS and CDR2 is FQNEAQ in the germline V gene. V was pared by 5 bases and J by 1 base, with 8 bases between. CDR3 loop: CASSPLAQETQYF. The CDR3 DNA sequence: TGTGCCAGCAGCCCACTCGCCCAAGAGACCCAGTACTTC. Using reference TRBV7-8 and TRBJ2-5 for the parts outside the CDR3, the full variable domain is GAGVSQSPRYKVAKRGQDVALRCDPISGHVSLFWYQQALGQGPEFLTYFQNEAQLDKSGLPSDRFFAERPEGSVSTLKIQRTQQEDSAVYLCASSPLAQETQYFGPGTRLLVL.

This clone was seen a single time. CDR3 nucleotide sequence: TGTGCCAGCAGTTTCTCGGCCGGGAACCAGCAGTACTTC. Translating it yields CASSFSAGNQQYF. V and J are TRBV12-3 or TRBV12-4 and TRBJ2-7; maybe TRBD2 (5 bases). The CDR3 is 13 amino acids. The V end lost 3 bases, the J end lost 8 bases, and 14 bases lay between the germline ends.

This rearrangement joins TRBV2 to TRBJ2-4; no firm D call. The CDR3 is made up of 16 amino acids. The V end was cut by 4 bases, the J end by 0 bases, with 13 bases between. The germline gives CDR1 SNHLY, CDR2 FYNNEI. CDR3 sequence (DNA): TGTGCCAGCAGTGCGAGACTTATACTAGCCAAAAACATTCAGTACTTC. It encodes CASSARLILAKNIQYF.

V and J are TRBV24-1 and TRBJ2-7; 9 bases match TRBD1. The CDR3 is made up of 15 amino acids. Unmatched junction bases numbered 7, after V lost 1 base and J lost 7 bases. Germline CDR1 reads KGHDR; CDR2 reads SFDVKD. CDR3 sequence reads: CATSDFRDRAGEQYF. The DNA for the CDR3 is TGTGCCACCAGTGATTTTCGGGACAGGGCTGGAGAGCAGTACTTC.

The J gene is TRBJ2-5, the V gene TRBV6-5; the D gene could be TRBD1 or TRBD2 (5 bases each). Germline CDR1 reads MNHEY; CDR2 reads SVGAGI. Trimming shortened V by 2 bases and J by 2 bases, and 12 bases separated the two germline ends. The length of the CDR3 is 15 residues. The CDR3 protein is CASSYGGWRQETQYF. The CDR3 DNA reads TGTGCCAGCAGTTACGGGGGTTGGAGGCAAGAGACCCAGTACTTC.

The chain uses TRBV12-5 and TRBJ1-1; D uncertain. Germline lookup yields CDR1 LGHNT and CDR2 FRNRAP. Trimming pared 6 bases from V and 1 base from J, leaving 6 bases between. The CDR3 is made up of 12 amino acids. The CDR3 region is CASGRTNTEAFF. The DNA of the CDR3 is TGTGCTAGTGGCCGGACGAACACTGAAGCTTTCTTT.

The chain combines TRBV6-1 with TRBJ2-3; perhaps TRBD1 as D (5 bases). This CDR3 is 16 amino acids long. V gave up 2 bases and J gave up 5 bases, with 17 bases separating them. In germline, CDR1 is MNHNS, CDR2 SASEGT. Here the CDR3 reads CASSELQGSAQDTQYF. In DNA form, the CDR3 reads TGTGCCAGCAGTGAATTGCAGGGCAGCGCCCAAGATACGCAGTATTTT.

The CDR3 DNA sequence: TGCAGCGTCGCAGGTGGCTTAGGAACTGAAGCTTTCTTT. Its translation: CSVAGGLGTEAFF. The gene calls are TRBV29-1 and TRBJ1-1; D is undetermined. The germline V and J ends were trimmed by 6 bases and 5 bases, with 16 bases remaining between them. Germline V gene sequence: CDR1 SQVTM, CDR2 ANQGSEA. CDR3 size: 13 residues. Complete variable domain (other parts from reference TRBV29-1 and TRBJ1-1): SAVISQKPSRDICQRGTSLTIQCQVDSQVTMMFWYRQQPGQSLTLIATANQGSEATYESGFVIDKFPISRPNLTFSTLTVSNMSPEDSSIYLCSVAGGLGTEAFFGQGTRLTVV.

The CDR3 is CASTRSAAGASYEQYF. Here the CDR3 DNA reads TGTGCCAGCACCAGGTCGGCCGCAGGGGCCAGCTACGAGCAGTACTTC. The chain couples TRBV5-6 to TRBJ2-7; TRBD1 might be the D (6 bases). Germline CDR1 is SGHDT and CDR2 is YYEEEE. Trimming removed 6 bases from V and 3 bases from J, with 22 bases in between. The CDR3 extends over 16 amino acids.

This chain joins TRBV19 and TRBJ2-5; D is unresolved. This CDR3 contains 15 residues. V gave up 7 bases and J gave up 1 base, with 16 bases separating them. CDR1 and CDR2 (germline): LNHDA, SQIVND (reference sequence). The CDR3 protein is CASTLCKGVQETQYF. Here the CDR3 DNA reads TGTGCCAGTACCTTATGCAAGGGTGTCCAAGAGACCCAGTACTTC.

V usage is TRBV10-3 and J usage is TRBJ1-1; D unresolved. V shed 0 bases and J shed 2 bases, with 10 bases lying between them. In germline, CDR1 is ENHRY, CDR2 SYGVKD. This CDR3 spans 15 amino acids. The CDR3 DNA reads as TGTGCCATCAGTGAGTCAGAATACATTAACACTGAAGCTTTCTTT. This translates into CAISESEYINTEAFF.

The chain employs TRBV14 and TRBJ1-1; D is unclear. V was shortened by 0 bases and J by 5 bases, with 7 bases between the two germline ends. CDR1 SGHDN and CDR2 FVKESK come from the germline V gene. The CDR3 has 13 amino acids. The CDR3 DNA follows: TGTGCCAGCAGCCAAGAATTAGGGACTGAAGCTTTCTTT. Translating gives CASSQELGTEAFF.

This sequence joins TRBV27 and TRBJ1-5; 7 bases fit TRBD1. CDR1 and CDR2 from the germline V gene are MNHEY and SMNVEV (reference sequence). V lost 2 bases to trimming and J lost 4 bases; unmatched junction nucleotides: 2. The CDR3 consists of 14 residues. CDR3 coding DNA: TGTGCCAGCAGTTTAGGGACAGAAAATCAGCCCCAGCATTTT. Its protein product is CASSLGTENQPQHF.

The rearrangement links TRBV6-5 to TRBJ1-4; the D is unclear. This CDR3 is built from 13 residues. Trimming removed 6 bases at V and 5 bases at J, with 10 bases between. Per germline, CDR1 MNHEY and CDR2 SVGAGI. Written as DNA, the CDR3 is TGTGCCAGCAGCTCCCGATCCAATGAAAAACTGTTTTTT. As protein: CASSSRSNEKLFF.

CDR3 coding DNA: TGTGCCAGCAGCTTGACTAGCGGGGGGTTCACCGGGGAGCTGTTTTTT. Its translation is CASSLTSGGFTGELFF. J is TRBJ2-2 and V is TRBV6-2 or TRBV6-3; 13 bases align to TRBD2. CDR1 and CDR2 (germline): MNHEY, SVGEGT. J was trimmed by 4 bases and V by 6 bases; bases with no gene match: 5. The CDR3 is 16 residues long.

This clone has only one observation. The genes are TRBV5-1 and TRBJ1-6; TRBD1 aligns across 7 bases. This CDR3 region has 15 residues. The trim removed 0 bases at V and 5 bases at J, leaving 2 bases unmatched. From germline, CDR1 is SGHRS and CDR2 YFSETQ. The CDR3 protein is CASSLGQGNNSPLHF. Here the CDR3 DNA reads TGCGCCAGCAGCTTGGGACAGGGTAATAATTCACCCCTCCACTTT.